This entry lists 28 T cell receptor beta chains sequenced from one sample in a study of T cell repertoires in cytomegalovirus infection. MiXCR was run by TCRdb on the reads, yielding one entry per CDR3 protein. The table includes more than 300,000 distinct CDR3 sequences, around a third detected once. Their antigen targets remain unknown. The sample here was cultured PBMCs, taken from culture after CMV antigen stimulation. The receptors originated from a human donor in good health (CMV status not recorded). Some clones in this sample may be carry-over from other donors' samples.

The chain carries TRBV6-8 and TRBJ2-2, with 7 bases identical to TRBD1. Germline CDR1 reads MNHGY; CDR2 reads SAAAGT. The trim removed 6 bases at V and 7 bases at J, leaving 8 bases unmatched. The CDR3 runs to 14 residues. CDR3 sequence reads: CASSLQGTGGELFF. The CDR3 coding sequence is TGTGCCAGCAGCTTACAGGGGACGGGCGGGGAGCTGTTTTTT.

This chain connects TRBV6-2 or TRBV6-3 to TRBJ2-7, with TRBD2 matching 14 bases. CDR3 length: 14 residues. Per the germline V gene, CDR1 is MNHEY and CDR2 is SVGEGT. V shed 6 bases, J shed 5 bases, and the junction held 3 bases outside the gene matches. CDR3 loop: CASRGLAGVHEQYV. CDR3 bases: TGTGCCAGCAGGGGACTAGCGGGAGTACACGAGCAGTACGTC.

In its sample, this clonotype was seen once. The chain uses TRBV20-1 and TRBJ2-1; 11 bases are a match to TRBD2. The germline V gene encodes CDR1 DFQATT and CDR2 SNEGSKA (reference sequence). The J segment lost 5 bases and the V segment lost 0 bases, leaving 6 bases of the junction unmatched. The CDR3 runs to 16 residues. This CDR3 is CSARDLIAGGDNEQFF. The CDR3 DNA is TGCAGTGCTAGAGATCTAATAGCGGGAGGGGACAATGAGCAGTTCTTC.

V usage is TRBV20-1 and J usage is TRBJ2-3; D remains ambiguous. The CDR3 sequence is 15 residues long. Looked up from germline, CDR1 is DFQATT and CDR2 is SNEGSKA (reference sequence). V gave up 1 base and J gave up 6 bases, with 17 bases separating them. CDR3 amino acids: CSARGAVKLGDTQYF. The CDR3 DNA is TGCAGTGCTAGAGGGGCGGTAAAGCTTGGCGATACGCAGTATTTT.

This clonotype was recorded a few times. CDR3 region: CASSLSLGVFGREEGNEQFF. The DNA for the CDR3 is TGTGCCAGCAGTTTATCTTTGGGGGTGTTTGGGAGGGAGGAGGGCAATGAGCAGTTCTTC. The chain carries TRBV12-3 or TRBV12-4 and TRBJ2-1; 7 bases agree with TRBD2. The CDR3 length is 20 residues. V dropped 2 bases and J dropped 6; count of bases not matched to a gene: 22.

In this sample, this clonotype turned up many times. The rearrangement joins TRBV7-2 to TRBJ2-1; 13 nucleotides agree with TRBD2. This CDR3 contains 17 residues. V trimming: 7 bases; J trimming: 1 base; junction bases outside the gene matches: 7. Looked up from germline, CDR1 is SGHTA and CDR2 is FQGNSA. CDR3 sequence: CASNRWTSGRSYNEQFF. DNA of the CDR3: TGTGCCAGCAACAGATGGACTAGCGGGAGATCCTACAATGAGCAGTTCTTC.

The rearrangement uses TRBV28 and TRBJ2-4; 9 bases are shared with TRBD1. J gave up 6 bases and V 3 bases, and 12 bases lay outside the gene matches. The V gene's germline CDR1 is MDHEN and CDR2 SYDVKM. This CDR3 comprises 17 residues. CDR3 sequence: CASSLAGVGQGTNIQYF. The CDR3 coding sequence is TGTGCCAGCAGTTTGGCTGGGGTGGGACAGGGCACAAACATTCAGTACTTC.

V and J are TRBV6-5 and TRBJ2-3; D is unclear. Germline lookup yields CDR1 MNHEY and CDR2 SVGAGI. V lost 2 bases and J 0 bases, leaving 6 bases between the germline ends. This CDR3 has 14 amino acids. CDR3 sequence: CASSYGVSTDTQYF. In DNA form, the CDR3 reads TGTGCCAGCAGTTACGGGGTTAGCACAGATACGCAGTATTTT.

The V gene is TRBV30, the J gene TRBJ2-7; D ambiguous. This CDR3 has 14 amino acids. Trimming stripped 6 bases from V and 2 bases from J, with 17 bases between. CDR1 is GTSNPN, CDR2 SVGIG, per germline (reference sequence). The CDR3 DNA follows: TGTGCCTGCTGGGGATTTCCCAGGACCTACGAGCAGTACTTC. Amino acid sequence: CACWGFPRTYEQYF.

The gene calls are TRBV27 and TRBJ2-5; no reliable D call. V dropped 3 bases and J dropped 9 bases, with 17 bases sitting between them. CDR3 length: 14 amino acids. Germline CDR1 is MNHEY and CDR2 is SMNVEV (reference sequence). The CDR3 DNA reads as TGTGCCAGCAGTTTGCCCGGCATCCATGAGGCCCAGTACTTC. As protein: CASSLPGIHEAQYF.

The gene calls are TRBV5-6 and TRBJ2-7; a possible D gene is TRBD2 (6 bases). The CDR3 extends over 15 amino acids. Germline V CDR1 and CDR2: SGHDT, YYEEEE. The V end lost 3 bases, the J end lost 0 bases, and 13 bases lay between the germline ends. CDR3 amino acids: CASSSIGGSSYEQYV. As DNA, the CDR3 is TGTGCCAGCAGCTCAATCGGGGGAAGCTCCTACGAGCAGTACGTC.

The chain is built from TRBV2 and TRBJ1-1; TRBD1 is a possible D gene (5 bases). The CDR3 spans 14 residues. The germline V gene has CDR1 SNHLY and CDR2 FYNNEI. Trimming took 5 bases from V and 4 from J, leaving 14 bases between them. CDR3: CASSLGAVPTEAFF. CDR3 sequence (DNA): TGTGCCAGCAGTCTAGGGGCAGTCCCCACTGAAGCTTTCTTT.

The chain recombines TRBV7-2 with TRBJ2-7, with D perhaps matching TRBD1 or TRBD2 (6 bases each). V lost 2 bases and J lost 0, with 11 bases in between. This CDR3 is 15 amino acids long. The germline V gene encodes CDR1 SGHTA and CDR2 FQGNSA. CDR3 residues: CASSLRRGISYEQYF. CDR3 in DNA: TGTGCCAGCAGCTTAAGGAGGGGGATCTCCTACGAGCAGTACTTC.

The rearrangement uses TRBV20-1 and TRBJ2-1; a weak D match, TRBD2 (5 bases). V was trimmed by 0 bases and J by 0 bases, leaving 12 bases between them. The CDR3 loop spans 16 amino acids. CDR1 is DFQATT and CDR2 is SNEGSKA in the germline V gene (reference sequence). The CDR3 sequence is CSARDFRGSSYNEQFF. DNA of the CDR3: TGCAGTGCTAGAGATTTTAGAGGGAGCTCCTACAATGAGCAGTTCTTC.

This clonotype was seen a few times. J is TRBJ2-1 and V is TRBV7-9; D gene uncertain. Looked up from germline, CDR1 is SEHNR and CDR2 is FQNEAQ (reference sequence). The length of the CDR3 is 16 residues. Trimming removed 5 bases from V and 0 bases from J, with 14 bases in between. The CDR3 nucleotides read TGTGCCAGCAGCCCGGTTTTGGCGAGCTCCTACAATGAGCAGTTCTTC. Protein product: CASSPVLASSYNEQFF.

As regards this clonotype: The junction departs from germline at one end; a sequencing error may be responsible. The chain carries TRBV19 and TRBJ2-7; D not certain. Germline V lookup: CDR1 LNHDA, CDR2 SQIVND (reference sequence). There are 13 residues in the CDR3. CDR3 protein: CASRTSASSEQYF. CDR3 nucleotide sequence: TGTGCCAGTAGGACGAGCGCTTCCTCCGAGCAGTACTTC.

With regard to this clonotype: This could be a read error, since a much larger clone is one nucleotide away. The genes are TRBV7-2 and TRBJ2-7; 9 bases map to TRBD2. The CDR3 contains 13 residues. Germline V lookup: CDR1 SGHTA, CDR2 FQGNSA. CDR3 DNA: TGTGCCAGCAGCCTAGCGGGACGTCACGAGCATTACGTC. It yields the protein CASSLAGRHEHYV.

A few counts support this clonotype. This rearrangement joins TRBV6-2 or TRBV6-3 to TRBJ1-1; possibly TRBD1 for D (5 bases). The CDR3 consists of 17 residues. Between the trimmed V and J ends, which lost 7 bases and 0 bases, there was a span of 21 bases. The germline V gene has CDR1 MNHEY and CDR2 SVGEGT. CDR3 loop: CASMEWGVDRLNTEAFF. The CDR3 DNA is TGTGCCAGCATGGAGTGGGGGGTCGACAGACTGAACACTGAAGCTTTCTTT.

Only a few counts were recorded for this clonotype. The chain joins TRBV24-1 to TRBJ2-4, with D tentatively TRBD2 (5 bases). This CDR3 contains 14 residues. V lost 4 bases and J 7 bases, leaving 13 bases between the germline ends. CDR1 KGHDR and CDR2 SFDVKD come from the germline V gene. In DNA form, the CDR3 reads TGTGCCACCAGTGACACCGACCGGGATAACATTCAGTACTTC. Translation: CATSDTDRDNIQYF.

V and J are TRBV7-8 and TRBJ2-1; 11 bases align to TRBD2. J lost 10 bases, V lost 3 bases, and 5 bases had no gene match. This CDR3 has 14 amino acids. Germline CDR1 and CDR2: SGHVS and FQNEAQ. The CDR3 coding sequence is TGTGCCAGCAGCTTGTTAGCGGGAGGGCGAGAGCAGTTCTTC. Translating gives CASSLLAGGREQFF.

V and J are TRBV7-8 and TRBJ2-3; TRBD2 agrees at 15 bases. This CDR3 contains 18 residues. The V gene's germline CDR1 is SGHVS and CDR2 FQNEAQ. V trimming: 6 bases; J trimming: 2 bases; junction bases outside the gene matches: 9. The CDR3 sequence is CASSYGLAGGPLTDTQYF. DNA for the CDR3: TGTGCCAGCAGTTACGGACTAGCGGGAGGGCCGCTCACAGATACGCAGTATTTT. Filled out from reference TRBV7-8 and TRBJ2-3, the complete variable domain reads GAGVSQSPRYKVAKRGQDVALRCDPISGHVSLFWYQQALGQGPEFLTYFQNEAQLDKSGLPSDRFFAERPEGSVSTLKIQRTQQEDSAVYLCASSYGLAGGPLTDTQYFGPGTRLTVL.

This clonotype was seen a handful of times. The gene calls are TRBV6-1 and TRBJ2-7; 7 bases are a match to TRBD2. CDR1 and CDR2 from the germline V gene are MNHNS and SASEGT. V trimming: 7 bases; J trimming: 2 bases; junction bases outside the gene matches: 11. CDR3 length: 15 amino acids. This CDR3 is CASKNLAVVPYEQYF. The DNA for the CDR3 is TGTGCCAGCAAAAACCTAGCGGTGGTGCCCTACGAGCAGTACTTC.

V usage is TRBV7-9 and J usage is TRBJ1-1; tentatively, D is TRBD1 (5 bases). This CDR3 contains 18 residues. Between the trimmed V and J ends, which lost 1 base and 1 base, there was a span of 19 bases. Germline loops: CDR1 SEHNR, CDR2 FQNEAQ (reference sequence). CDR3 amino acids: CASSLVGGTPDPNTEAFF. In DNA, the CDR3 is TGTGCCAGCAGCTTAGTGGGGGGGACCCCGGATCCGAACACTGAAGCTTTCTTT. The full variable domain, its missing parts supplied by reference TRBV7-9 and TRBJ1-1, is DTGVSQNPRHKITKRGQNVTFRCDPISEHNRLYWYRQTLGQGPEFLTYFQNEAQLEKSRLLSDRFSAERPKGSFSTLEIQRTEQGDSAMYLCASSLVGGTPDPNTEAFFGQGTRLTVV.

The chain employs TRBV6-5 and TRBJ2-7; 9 bases align to TRBD2. V shed 6 bases, J shed 6 bases, and the junction held 9 bases outside the gene matches. The V gene's germline CDR1 is MNHEY and CDR2 SVGAGI. The CDR3 totals 14 residues. The CDR3 is CASRSGTSISEQYV. As DNA, the CDR3 is TGTGCCAGCAGATCCGGGACTAGCATAAGCGAGCAGTACGTC.

The rearrangement joins TRBV15 to TRBJ1-5; D gene unclear. The length of the CDR3 is 15 residues. Trimming shortened V by 5 bases and J by 4 bases, and 15 bases separated the two germline ends. The germline gives CDR1 LNHNV, CDR2 YYDKDF (reference sequence). The CDR3 nucleotides read TGTGCCACCAGCCGAGGAGAACAGTTAAATCAGCCCCAGCATTTT. It is translated as CATSRGEQLNQPQHF.

This clonotype showed up just a few times. The chain couples TRBV7-2 to TRBJ1-2; TRBD1 agrees at 8 bases. The CDR3 extends over 15 amino acids. The germline gives CDR1 SGHTA, CDR2 FQGNSA. Losses at the gene ends were 5 bases for V and 6 bases for J; bases not matched to a gene: 11. The CDR3 DNA sequence: TGTGCCAGCAGCCAGAATGGACAGGGAGGGGATGGCTACACCTTC. Protein: CASSQNGQGGDGYTF.

As for this clonotype: Its ends do not fully match the called genes, so a read error is possible. The V gene is TRBV11-2, the J gene TRBJ2-2; TRBD1 matches at 7 bases. The germline V gene encodes CDR1 SGHAT and CDR2 FQNNGV. This CDR3 contains 15 residues. The CDR3 loop is CASRLDRVGTGELFF. DNA for the CDR3: TGTGCCAGCAGATTAGACAGGGTGGGCACCGGGGAGCTGTTTTTT.

This clonotype showed up many times. The CDR3 is CASSYGTGTVMNTEAFF. The CDR3 region has the DNA TGCGCCAGCAGCTATGGGACAGGGACTGTAATGAACACTGAAGCTTTCTTT. The J gene is TRBJ1-1, the V gene TRBV5-1; the match to TRBD1 covers 9 bases. CDR1 is SGHRS and CDR2 is YFSETQ in the germline V gene. The CDR3 contains 17 residues. Losses at the gene ends were 3 bases for V and 0 bases for J; bases not matched to a gene: 9.